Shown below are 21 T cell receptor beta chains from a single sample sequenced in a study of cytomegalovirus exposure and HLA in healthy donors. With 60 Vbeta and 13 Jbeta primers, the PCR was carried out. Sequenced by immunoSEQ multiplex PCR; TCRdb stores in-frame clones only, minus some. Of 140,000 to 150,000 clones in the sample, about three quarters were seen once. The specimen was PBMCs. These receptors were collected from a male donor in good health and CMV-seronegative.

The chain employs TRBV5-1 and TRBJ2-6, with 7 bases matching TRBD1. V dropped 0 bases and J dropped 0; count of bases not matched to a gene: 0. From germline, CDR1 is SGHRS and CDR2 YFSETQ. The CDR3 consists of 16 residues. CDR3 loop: CASSLEGASGANVLTF. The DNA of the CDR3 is TGCGCCAGCAGCTTGGAGGGGGCCTCTGGGGCCAACGTCCTGACTTTC.

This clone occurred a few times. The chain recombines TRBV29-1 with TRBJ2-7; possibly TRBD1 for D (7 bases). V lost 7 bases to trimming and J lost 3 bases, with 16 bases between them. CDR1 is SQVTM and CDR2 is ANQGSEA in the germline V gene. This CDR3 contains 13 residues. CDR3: CSALTGEVYEQYF. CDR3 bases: TGCAGCGCTCTAACAGGGGAGGTCTACGAGCAGTACTTC.

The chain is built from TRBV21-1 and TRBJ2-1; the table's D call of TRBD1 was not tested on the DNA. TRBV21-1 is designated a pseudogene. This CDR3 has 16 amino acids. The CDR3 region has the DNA TGTGCCAGCAGCCTGGACAGGACACTCCCTTACAATGAGCAGTTCTTC. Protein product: CASSLDRTLPYNEQFF.

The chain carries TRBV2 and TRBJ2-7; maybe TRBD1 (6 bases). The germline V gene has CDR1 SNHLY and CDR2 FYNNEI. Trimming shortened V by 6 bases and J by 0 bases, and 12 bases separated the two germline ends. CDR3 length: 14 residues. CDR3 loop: CASREDRNSYEQYF. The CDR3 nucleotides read TGTGCCAGCAGGGAGGACAGAAACTCCTACGAGCAGTACTTC.

The CDR3 coding sequence is TGTGCCAGCAGCTTACAAAAGGGTTTCGGACAGGCGAACACAGATACGCAGTATTTT. Protein product: CASSLQKGFGQANTDTQYF. The V and J genes are TRBV11-2 and TRBJ2-3; 7 bases align to TRBD1. The CDR3 consists of 19 residues. Per the germline V gene, CDR1 is SGHAT and CDR2 is FQNNGV. Germline trimming cut 2 bases from V and 2 bases from J; bases unmatched to any gene: 16.

This CDR3 is CATSRDQDRQYF. CDR3 bases: TGTGCCACCAGCAGAGATCAGGACAGGCAGTACTTC. The V gene is TRBV15, the J gene TRBJ2-7; tentative D call: TRBD1 (6 bases). Germline CDR1 is LNHNV and CDR2 is YYDKDF (reference sequence). Deletions cut 0 bases from V and 9 bases from J, with 9 bases between. The CDR3 loop spans 12 amino acids. The complete variable domain, with remaining parts taken from reference TRBV15 and TRBJ2-7, reads DAMVIQNPRYQVTQFGKPVTLSCSQTLNHNVMYWYQQKSSQAPKLLFHYYDKDFNNEADTPDNFQSRRPNTSFCFLDIRSPGLGDTAMYLCATSRDQDRQYFGPGTRLTVT.

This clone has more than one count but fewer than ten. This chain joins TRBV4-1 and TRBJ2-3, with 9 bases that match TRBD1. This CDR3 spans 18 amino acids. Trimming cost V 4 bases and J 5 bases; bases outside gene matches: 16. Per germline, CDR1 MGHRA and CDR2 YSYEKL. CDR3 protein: CASSPPRPETGGGDTQYF. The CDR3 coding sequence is TGCGCCAGCAGCCCCCCACGGCCCGAGACAGGGGGTGGAGATACGCAGTATTTT.

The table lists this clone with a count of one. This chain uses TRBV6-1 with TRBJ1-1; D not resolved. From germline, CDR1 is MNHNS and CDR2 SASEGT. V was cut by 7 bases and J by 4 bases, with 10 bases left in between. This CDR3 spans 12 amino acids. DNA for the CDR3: TGTGCCAGCAACTACCTGGCCACTGAAGCTTTCTTT. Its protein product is CASNYLATEAFF.

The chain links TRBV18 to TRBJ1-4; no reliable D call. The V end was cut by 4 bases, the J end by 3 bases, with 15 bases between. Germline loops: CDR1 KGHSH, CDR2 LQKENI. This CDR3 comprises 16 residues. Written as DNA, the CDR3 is TGTGCCAGCTCACGTTACAGAGGAGGAGCTAATGAAAAACTGTTTTTT. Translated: CASSRYRGGANEKLFF.

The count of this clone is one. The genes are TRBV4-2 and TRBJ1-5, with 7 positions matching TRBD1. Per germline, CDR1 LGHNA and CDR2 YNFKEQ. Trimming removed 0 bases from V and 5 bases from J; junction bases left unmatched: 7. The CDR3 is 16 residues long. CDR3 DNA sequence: TGTGCCAGCAGCCAAGATTGGGGACAGACATATCAGCCCCAGCATTTT. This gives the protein CASSQDWGQTYQPQHF.

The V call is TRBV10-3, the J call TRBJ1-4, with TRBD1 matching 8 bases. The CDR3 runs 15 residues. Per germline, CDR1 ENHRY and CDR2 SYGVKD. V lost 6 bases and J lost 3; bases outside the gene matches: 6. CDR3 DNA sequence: TGTGCCATCAGGGATCAGGGGGCGGCTAATGAAAAACTGTTTTTT. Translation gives CAIRDQGAANEKLFF.

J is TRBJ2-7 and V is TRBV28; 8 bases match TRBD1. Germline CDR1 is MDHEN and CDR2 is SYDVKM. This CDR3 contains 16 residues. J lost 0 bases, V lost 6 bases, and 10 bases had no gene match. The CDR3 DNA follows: TGTGCCAGCAGCCCTAAGGCCGGGACAGGCTCCTACGAGCAGTACTTC. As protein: CASSPKAGTGSYEQYF.

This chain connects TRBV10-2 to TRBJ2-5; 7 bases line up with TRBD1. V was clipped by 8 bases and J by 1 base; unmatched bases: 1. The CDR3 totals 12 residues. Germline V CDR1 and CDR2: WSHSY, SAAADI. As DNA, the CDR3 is TGCGCCAGCCGGGACAGCCAAGAGACCCAGTACTTC. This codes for CASRDSQETQYF.

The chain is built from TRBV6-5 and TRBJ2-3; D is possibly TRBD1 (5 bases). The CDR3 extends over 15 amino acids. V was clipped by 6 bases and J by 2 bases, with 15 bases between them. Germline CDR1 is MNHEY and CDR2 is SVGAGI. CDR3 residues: CASSTQTEFTDTQYF. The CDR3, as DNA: TGTGCCAGCAGCACTCAGACAGAATTCACAGATACGCAGTATTTT.

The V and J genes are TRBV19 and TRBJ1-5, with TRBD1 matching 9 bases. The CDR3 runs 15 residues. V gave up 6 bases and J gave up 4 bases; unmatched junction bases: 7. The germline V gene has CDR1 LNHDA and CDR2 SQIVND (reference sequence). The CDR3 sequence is CASRGQGPGNQPQHF. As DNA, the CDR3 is TGTGCCAGTAGGGGACAGGGTCCGGGTAATCAGCCCCAGCATTTT.

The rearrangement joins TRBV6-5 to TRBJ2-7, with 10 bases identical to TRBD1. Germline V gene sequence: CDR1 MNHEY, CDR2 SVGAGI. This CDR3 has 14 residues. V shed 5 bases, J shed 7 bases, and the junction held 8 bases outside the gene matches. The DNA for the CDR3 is TGTGCCAGCAGTCCCGGGACAGGGGCGTCGGAGCAGTACTTC. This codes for CASSPGTGASEQYF.

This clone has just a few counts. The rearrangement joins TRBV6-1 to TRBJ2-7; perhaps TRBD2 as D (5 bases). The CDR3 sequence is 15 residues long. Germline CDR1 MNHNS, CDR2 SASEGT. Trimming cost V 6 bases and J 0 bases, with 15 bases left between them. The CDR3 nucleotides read TGTGCCAGCAGACGCCCGGGGTCAAGCTCCTACGAGCAGTACTTC. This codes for CASRRPGSSSYEQYF.

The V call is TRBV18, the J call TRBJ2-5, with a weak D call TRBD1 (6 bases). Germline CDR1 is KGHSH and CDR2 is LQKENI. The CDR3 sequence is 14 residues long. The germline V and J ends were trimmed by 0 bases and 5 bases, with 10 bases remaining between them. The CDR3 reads CASSPPYREETQYF. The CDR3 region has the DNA TGTGCCAGCTCACCACCGTACAGGGAGGAGACCCAGTACTTC.

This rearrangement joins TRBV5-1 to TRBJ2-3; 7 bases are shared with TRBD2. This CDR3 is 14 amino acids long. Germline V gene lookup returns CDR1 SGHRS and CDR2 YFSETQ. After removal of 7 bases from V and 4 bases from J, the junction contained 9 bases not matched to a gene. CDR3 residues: CASGFGDYADTQYF. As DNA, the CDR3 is TGCGCCAGCGGGTTCGGGGACTATGCAGATACGCAGTATTTT.

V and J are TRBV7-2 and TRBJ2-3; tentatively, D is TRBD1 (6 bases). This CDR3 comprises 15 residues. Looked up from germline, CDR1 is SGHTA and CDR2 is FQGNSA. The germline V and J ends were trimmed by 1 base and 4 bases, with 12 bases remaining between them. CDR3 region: CASSLEDPGADTQYF. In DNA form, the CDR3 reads TGTGCCAGCAGCTTAGAGGATCCAGGGGCAGATACGCAGTATTTT.

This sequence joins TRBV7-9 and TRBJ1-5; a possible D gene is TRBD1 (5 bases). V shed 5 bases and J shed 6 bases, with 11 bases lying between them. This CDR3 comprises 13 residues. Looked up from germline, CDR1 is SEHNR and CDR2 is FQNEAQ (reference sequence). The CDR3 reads CASSLSDSQPQHF. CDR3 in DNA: TGTGCCAGCAGCCTTTCCGACAGTCAGCCCCAGCATTTT.